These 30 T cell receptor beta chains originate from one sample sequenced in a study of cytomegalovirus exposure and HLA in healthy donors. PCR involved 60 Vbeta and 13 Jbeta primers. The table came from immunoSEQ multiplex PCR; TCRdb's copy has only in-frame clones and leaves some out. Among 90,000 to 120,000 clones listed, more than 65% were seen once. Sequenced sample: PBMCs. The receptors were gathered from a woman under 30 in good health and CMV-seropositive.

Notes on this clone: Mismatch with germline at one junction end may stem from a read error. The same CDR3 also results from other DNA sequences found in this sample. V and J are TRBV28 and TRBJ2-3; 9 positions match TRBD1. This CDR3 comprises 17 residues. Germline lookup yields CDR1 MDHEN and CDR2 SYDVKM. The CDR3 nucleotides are TGTGCCAGCAGTCGCCCCCCCGGGACAGGGCGCACAGATACACAGTATTTT. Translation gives CASSRPPGTGRTDTQYF. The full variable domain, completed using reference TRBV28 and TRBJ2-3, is DVKVTQSSRYLVKRTGEKVFLECVQDMDHENMFWYRQDPGLGLRLIYFSYDVKMKEKGDIPEGYSVSREKKERFSLILESASTNQTSMYLCASSRPPGTGRTDTQYFGPGTRLTVL.

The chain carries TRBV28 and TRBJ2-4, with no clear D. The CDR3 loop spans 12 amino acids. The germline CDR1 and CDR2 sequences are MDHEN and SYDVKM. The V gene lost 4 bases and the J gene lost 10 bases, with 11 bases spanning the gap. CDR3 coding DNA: TGTGCCAGCAGTTCTGGCACCTCGATTCAGTACTTC. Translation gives CASSSGTSIQYF.

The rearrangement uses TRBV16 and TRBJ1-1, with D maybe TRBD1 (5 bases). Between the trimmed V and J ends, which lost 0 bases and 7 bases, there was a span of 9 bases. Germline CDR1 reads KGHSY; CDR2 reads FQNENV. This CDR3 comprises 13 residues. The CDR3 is CASSQSGQGEAFF. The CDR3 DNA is TGTGCCAGCAGCCAATCGGGTCAGGGTGAAGCTTTCTTT.

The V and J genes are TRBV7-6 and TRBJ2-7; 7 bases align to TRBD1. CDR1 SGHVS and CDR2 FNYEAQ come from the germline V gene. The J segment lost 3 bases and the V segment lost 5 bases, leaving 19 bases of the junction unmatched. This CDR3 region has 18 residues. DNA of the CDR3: TGTGCCAGCAGCCCTTTCTTTTACGGACAGGAGAAATTCTACGAGCAGTACTTC. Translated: CASSPFFYGQEKFYEQYF.

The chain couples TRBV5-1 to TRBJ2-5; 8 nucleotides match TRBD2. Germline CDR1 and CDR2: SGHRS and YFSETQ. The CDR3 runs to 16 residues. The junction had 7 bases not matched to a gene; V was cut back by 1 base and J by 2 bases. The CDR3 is CASSLLPSGPQETQYF. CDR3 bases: TGCGCCAGCAGCTTGTTGCCTAGCGGGCCGCAAGAGACCCAGTACTTC.

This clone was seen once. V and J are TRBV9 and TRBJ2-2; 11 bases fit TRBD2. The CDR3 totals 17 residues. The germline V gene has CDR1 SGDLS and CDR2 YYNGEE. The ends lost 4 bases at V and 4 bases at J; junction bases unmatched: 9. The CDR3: CASSKSGLAESTGELFF. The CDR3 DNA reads TGTGCCAGCAGCAAATCGGGACTAGCGGAGAGCACCGGGGAGCTGTTTTTT.

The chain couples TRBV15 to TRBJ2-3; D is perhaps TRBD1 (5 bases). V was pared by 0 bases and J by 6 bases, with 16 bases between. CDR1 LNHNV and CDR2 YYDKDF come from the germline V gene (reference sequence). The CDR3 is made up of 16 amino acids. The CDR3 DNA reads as TGTGCCACCAGCAGAGATCTAGGGGATACAGGCGATACGCAGTATTTT. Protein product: CATSRDLGDTGDTQYF.

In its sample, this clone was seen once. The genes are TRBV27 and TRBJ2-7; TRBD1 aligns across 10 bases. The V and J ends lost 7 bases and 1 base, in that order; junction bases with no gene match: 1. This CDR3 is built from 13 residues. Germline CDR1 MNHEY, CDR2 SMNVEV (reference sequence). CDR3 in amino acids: CASMDRGSYEQYF. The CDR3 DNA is TGTGCCAGCATGGACAGGGGGTCCTACGAGCAGTACTTC.

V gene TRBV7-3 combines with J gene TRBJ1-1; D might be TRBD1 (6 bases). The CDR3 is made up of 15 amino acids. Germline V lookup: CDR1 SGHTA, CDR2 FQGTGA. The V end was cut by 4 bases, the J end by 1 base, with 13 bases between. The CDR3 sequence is CASSYQGGANTEAFF. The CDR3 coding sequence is TGTGCCAGCAGCTACCAAGGGGGGGCGAACACTGAAGCTTTCTTT.

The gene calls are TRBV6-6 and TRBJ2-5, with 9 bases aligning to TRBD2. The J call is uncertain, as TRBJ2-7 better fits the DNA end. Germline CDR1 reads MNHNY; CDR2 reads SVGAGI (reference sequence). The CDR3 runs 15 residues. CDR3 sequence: CASVLSGSLFPEQYF. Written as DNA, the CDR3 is TGTGCCAGCGTTCTTAGCGGGAGCCTTTTCCCCGAGCAGTACTTC.

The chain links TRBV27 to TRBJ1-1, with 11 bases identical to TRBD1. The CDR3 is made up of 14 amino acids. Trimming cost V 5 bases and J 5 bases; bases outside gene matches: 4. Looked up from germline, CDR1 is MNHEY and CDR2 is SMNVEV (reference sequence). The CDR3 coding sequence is TGTGCCAGCAGTCGGACAGGGGGCTGGACTGAAGCTTTCTTT. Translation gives CASSRTGGWTEAFF.

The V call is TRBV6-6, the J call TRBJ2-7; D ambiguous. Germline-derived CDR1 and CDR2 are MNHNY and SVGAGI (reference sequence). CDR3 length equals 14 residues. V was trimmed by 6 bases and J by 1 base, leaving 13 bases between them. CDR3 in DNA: TGTGCCAGCAGCATAGTCGGAGAGTCCTACGAGCAGTACTTC. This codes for CASSIVGESYEQYF.

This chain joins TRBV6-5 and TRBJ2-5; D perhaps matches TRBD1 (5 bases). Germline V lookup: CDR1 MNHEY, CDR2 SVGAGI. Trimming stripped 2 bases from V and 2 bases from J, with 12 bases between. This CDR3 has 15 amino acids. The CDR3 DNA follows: TGTGCCAGCAGTTACCAGGGATCCCTACAAGAGACCCAGTACTTC. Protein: CASSYQGSLQETQYF.

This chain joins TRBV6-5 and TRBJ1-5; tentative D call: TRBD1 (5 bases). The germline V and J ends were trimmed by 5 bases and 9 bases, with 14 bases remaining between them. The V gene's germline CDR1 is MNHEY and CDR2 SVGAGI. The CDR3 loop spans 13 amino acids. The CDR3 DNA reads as TGTGCCAGCAGTGAAACGGGGGGTAGGCCCCAGCATTTT. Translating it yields CASSETGGRPQHF.

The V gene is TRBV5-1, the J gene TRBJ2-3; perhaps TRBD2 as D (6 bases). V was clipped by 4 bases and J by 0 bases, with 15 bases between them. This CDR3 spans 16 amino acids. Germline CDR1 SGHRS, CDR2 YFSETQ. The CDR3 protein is CASSGGTGTSTDTQYF. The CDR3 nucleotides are TGCGCCAGCAGCGGGGGGACTGGAACTAGCACAGATACGCAGTATTTT. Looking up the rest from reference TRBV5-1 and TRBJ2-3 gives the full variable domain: KAGVTQTPRYLIKTRGQQVTLSCSPISGHRSVSWYQQTPGQGLQFLFEYFSETQRNKGNFPGRFSGRQFSNSRSEMNVSTLELGDSALYLCASSGGTGTSTDTQYFGPGTRLTVL.

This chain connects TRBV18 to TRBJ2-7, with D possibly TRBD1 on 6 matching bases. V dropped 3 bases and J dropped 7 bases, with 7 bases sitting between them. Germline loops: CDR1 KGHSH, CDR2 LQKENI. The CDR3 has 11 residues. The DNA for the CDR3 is TGTGCCAGCTCACCGGACAGAGAGCAGTACTTC. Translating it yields CASSPDREQYF. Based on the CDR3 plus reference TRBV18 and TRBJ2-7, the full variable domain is NAGVMQNPRHLVRRRGQEARLRCSPMKGHSHVYWYRQLPEEGLKFMVYLQKENIIDESGMPKERFSAEFPKEGPSILRIQQVVRGDSAAYFCASSPDREQYFGPGTRLTVT.

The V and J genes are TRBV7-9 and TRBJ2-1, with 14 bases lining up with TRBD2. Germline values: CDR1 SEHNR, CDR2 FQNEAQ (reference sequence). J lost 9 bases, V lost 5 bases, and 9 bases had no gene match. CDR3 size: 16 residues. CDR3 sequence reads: CASSTPGTSGSPEQFF. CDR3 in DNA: TGTGCCAGCAGCACCCCCGGGACTAGCGGGAGTCCTGAGCAGTTCTTC.

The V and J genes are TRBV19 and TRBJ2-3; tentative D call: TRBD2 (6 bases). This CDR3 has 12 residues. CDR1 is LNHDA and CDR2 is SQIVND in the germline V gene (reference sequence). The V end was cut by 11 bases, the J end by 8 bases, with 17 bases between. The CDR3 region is CASGGSGFTQYF. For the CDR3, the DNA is TGTGCCTCCGGGGGTAGCGGCTTTACGCAGTATTTT.

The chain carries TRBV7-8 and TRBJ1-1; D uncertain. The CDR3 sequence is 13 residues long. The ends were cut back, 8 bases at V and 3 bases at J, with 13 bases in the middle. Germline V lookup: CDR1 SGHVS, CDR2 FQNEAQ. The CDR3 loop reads CASSRQMYTEAFF. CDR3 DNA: TGTGCCAGCTCGCGGCAGATGTACACTGAAGCTTTCTTT.

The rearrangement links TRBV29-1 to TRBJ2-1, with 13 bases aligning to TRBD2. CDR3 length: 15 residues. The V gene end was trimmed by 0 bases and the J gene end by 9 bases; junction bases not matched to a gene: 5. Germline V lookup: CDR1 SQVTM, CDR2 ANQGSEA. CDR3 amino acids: CSVEDEGLAGSEQFF. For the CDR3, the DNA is TGCAGCGTTGAAGATGAGGGACTAGCGGGAAGTGAGCAGTTCTTC.

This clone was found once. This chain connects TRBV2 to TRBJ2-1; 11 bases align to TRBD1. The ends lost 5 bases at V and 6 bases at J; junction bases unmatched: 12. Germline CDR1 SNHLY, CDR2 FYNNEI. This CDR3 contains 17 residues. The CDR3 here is CASSIYEGTGGSNEQFF. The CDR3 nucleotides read TGTGCCAGCAGTATTTACGAGGGGACAGGGGGAAGCAATGAGCAGTTCTTC.

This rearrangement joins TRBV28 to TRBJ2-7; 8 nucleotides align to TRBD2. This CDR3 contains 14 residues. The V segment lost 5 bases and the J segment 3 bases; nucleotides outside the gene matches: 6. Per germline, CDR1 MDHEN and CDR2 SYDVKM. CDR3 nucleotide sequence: TGTGCCAGCAGTCCCGCGGGACTAGACTACGAGCAGTACTTC. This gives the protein CASSPAGLDYEQYF.

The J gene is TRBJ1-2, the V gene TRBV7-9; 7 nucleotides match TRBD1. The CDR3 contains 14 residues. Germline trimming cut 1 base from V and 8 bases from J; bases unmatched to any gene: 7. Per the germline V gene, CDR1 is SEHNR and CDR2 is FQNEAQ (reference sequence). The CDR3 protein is CASSLEGAGWGYTF. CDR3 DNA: TGTGCCAGCAGCTTAGAGGGGGCAGGGTGGGGCTACACCTTC.

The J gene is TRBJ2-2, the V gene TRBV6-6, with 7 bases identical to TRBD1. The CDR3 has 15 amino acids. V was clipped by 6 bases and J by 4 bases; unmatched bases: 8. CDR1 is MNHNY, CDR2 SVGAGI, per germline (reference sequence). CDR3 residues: CASSVSTGITGELFF. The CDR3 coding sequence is TGTGCCAGCAGCGTATCGACAGGGATCACCGGGGAGCTGTTTTTT.

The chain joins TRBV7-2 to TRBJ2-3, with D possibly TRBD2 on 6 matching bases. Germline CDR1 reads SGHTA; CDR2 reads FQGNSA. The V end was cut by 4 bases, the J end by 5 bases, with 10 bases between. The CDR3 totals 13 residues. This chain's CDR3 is CASSYRLVDTQYF. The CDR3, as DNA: TGTGCCAGCAGCTACAGACTAGTAGATACGCAGTATTTT. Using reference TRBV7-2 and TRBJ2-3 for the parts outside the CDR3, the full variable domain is GAGVSQSPSNKVTEKGKDVELRCDPISGHTALYWYRQSLGQGLEFLIYFQGNSAPDKSGLPSDRFSAERTGGSVSTLTIQRTQQEDSAVYLCASSYRLVDTQYFGPGTRLTVL.

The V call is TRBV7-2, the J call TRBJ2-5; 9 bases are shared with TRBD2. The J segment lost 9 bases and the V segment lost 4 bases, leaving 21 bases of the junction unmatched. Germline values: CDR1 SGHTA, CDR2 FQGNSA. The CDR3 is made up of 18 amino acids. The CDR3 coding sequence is TGTGCCAGCAGCTCACCCGGGACTAGCACTTCACCCAGAGTCCCCCAGTACTTC. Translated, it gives CASSSPGTSTSPRVPQYF.

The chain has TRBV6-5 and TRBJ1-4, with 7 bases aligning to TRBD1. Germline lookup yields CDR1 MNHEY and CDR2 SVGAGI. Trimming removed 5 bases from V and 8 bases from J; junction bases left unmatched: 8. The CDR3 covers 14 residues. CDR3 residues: CASSQTGKVEKLFF. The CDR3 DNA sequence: TGTGCCAGCAGTCAGACAGGGAAGGTAGAAAAACTGTTTTTT.

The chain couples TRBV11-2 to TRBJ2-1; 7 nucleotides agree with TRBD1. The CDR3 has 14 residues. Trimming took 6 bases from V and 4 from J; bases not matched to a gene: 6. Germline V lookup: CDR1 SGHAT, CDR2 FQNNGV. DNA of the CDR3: TGTGCCAGCAGTTTCCGACAGGGATACAATGAGCAGTTCTTC. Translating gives CASSFRQGYNEQFF.

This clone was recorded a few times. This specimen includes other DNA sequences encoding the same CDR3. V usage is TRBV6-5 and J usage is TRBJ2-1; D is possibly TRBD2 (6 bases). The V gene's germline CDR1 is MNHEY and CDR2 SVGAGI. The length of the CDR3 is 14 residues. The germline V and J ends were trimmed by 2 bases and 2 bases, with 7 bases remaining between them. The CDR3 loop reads CASSYGGAYNEQFF. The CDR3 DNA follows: TGTGCCAGCAGTTACGGCGGGGCCTACAATGAGCAGTTCTTC.

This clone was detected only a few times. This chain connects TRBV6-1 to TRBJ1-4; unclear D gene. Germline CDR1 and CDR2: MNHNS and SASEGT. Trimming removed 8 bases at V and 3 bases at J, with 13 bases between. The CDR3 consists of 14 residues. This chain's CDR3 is CASGSPWPNEKLFF. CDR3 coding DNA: TGTGCCAGCGGCTCTCCATGGCCTAATGAAAAACTGTTTTTT.